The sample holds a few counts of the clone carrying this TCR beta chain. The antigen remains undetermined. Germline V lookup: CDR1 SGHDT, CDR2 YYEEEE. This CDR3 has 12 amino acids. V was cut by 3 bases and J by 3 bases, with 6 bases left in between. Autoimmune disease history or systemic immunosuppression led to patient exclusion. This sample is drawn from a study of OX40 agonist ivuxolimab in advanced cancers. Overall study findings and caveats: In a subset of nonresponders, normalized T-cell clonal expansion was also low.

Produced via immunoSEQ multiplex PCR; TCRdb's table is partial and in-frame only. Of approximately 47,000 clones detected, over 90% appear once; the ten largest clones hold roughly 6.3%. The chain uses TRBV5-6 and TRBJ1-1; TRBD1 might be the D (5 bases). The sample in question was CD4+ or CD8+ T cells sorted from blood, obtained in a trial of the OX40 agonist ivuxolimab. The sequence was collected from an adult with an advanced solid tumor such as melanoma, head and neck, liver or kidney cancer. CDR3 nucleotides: TGTGCCAGCAGCTGGGGGGACACTGAAGCTTTCTTT. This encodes CASSWGDTEAFF.